Listed below are T cell receptor beta chains from one sample, sequenced in a study of cytomegalovirus exposure and HLA in healthy donors. Repertoires were generated with immunoSEQ multiplex PCR, while TCRdb's copy carries only in-frame clones and drops some. The sample holds 100,000 to 150,000 clones; roughly 80% are singletons and the top ten take roughly 10%. What was sequenced was PBMCs. All receptors come from a man between 25 and 39 years old in good health and CMV-seropositive. Each CDR3 is given with its conserved first and last residue. Fields, in order: clone size, D gene, J gene, V gene, CDR3 protein, CDR3 DNA. A D gene is named only where the DNA matches it firmly. Some rows have no size entry. The others give once, few or many, or a class for an expanded clone.

once | . | TRBJ2-7 | TRBV18 | CASSPGTSYEQYF | TGTGCCAGCTCACCCGGGACAAGCTACGAGCAGTACTTC
. | . | TRBJ2-7 | TRBV6-5 | CASSPGPDYEQYF | TGTGCCAGCAGTCCAGGGCCAGACTACGAGCAGTACTTC
. | . | TRBJ1-1 | TRBV18 | CASSPRGGTEAFF | TGTGCCAGCTCACCACGGGGGGGCACTGAAGCTTTCTTT
. | TRBD2 | TRBJ2-7 | TRBV19 | CASTDGLAGGYEQYF | TGTGCCAGTACCGACGGACTAGCGGGAGGTTACGAGCAGTACTTC
. | . | TRBJ1-6 | TRBV27 | CASSPWTAYNSPLHF | TGTGCCAGCAGTCCCTGGACAGCTTATAATTCACCCCTCCACTTT
. | . | TRBJ2-1 | TRBV5-1 | CASSLAQGSYNEQFF | TGCGCCAGCAGCTTGGCACAGGGCTCCTACAATGAGCAGTTCTTC
. | TRBD1 | TRBJ1-2 | TRBV19 | CASRTGGGYTF | TGTGCCAGTAGGACAGGGGGCGGCTACACCTTC
. | . | TRBJ2-3 | TRBV27 | CASSLSRGPSTDTQYF | TGTGCCAGCAGTTTGAGTAGGGGCCCATCCACAGATACGCAGTATTTT
. | . | TRBJ2-7 | TRBV28 | CASSLFGTGAPYEQYF | .
once | . | TRBJ2-5 | TRBV5-6 | CASSLDQRPFDTQYF | TGTGCCAGCAGCTTGGACCAGCGTCCCTTTGATACCCAGTACTTC